This T cell receptor (beta chain) was sequenced during a study of OX40 agonist ivuxolimab in advanced cancers. Worth noting for this clone: No antigen is known for it.

Trimming stripped 4 bases from V and 2 bases from J, with 15 bases between. Germline assignment: CDR1 ENHRY and CDR2 SYGVKD. This CDR3 spans 15 amino acids. TCRdb keeps only in-frame clones here, not all; method: immunoSEQ multiplex PCR. The sample records roughly 74,000 clones, around 92% being singletons. Findings of the study overall: Low levels of normalized T-cell clonal expansion also appeared in some nonresponders.

Sequencing was performed on CD4+ or CD8+ T cells sorted from blood, taken in a trial of the OX40 agonist ivuxolimab. The genes are TRBV10-3 and TRBJ2-7; D possibly corresponds to TRBD2 (6 bases). The receptor's source is an adult with an advanced solid tumor such as melanoma, head and neck, liver or kidney cancer. DNA of the CDR3: TGTGCCATCAGTGGGGTAATGGAGGGCCCCTACGAGCAGTACTTC. Translation: CAISGVMEGPYEQYF.